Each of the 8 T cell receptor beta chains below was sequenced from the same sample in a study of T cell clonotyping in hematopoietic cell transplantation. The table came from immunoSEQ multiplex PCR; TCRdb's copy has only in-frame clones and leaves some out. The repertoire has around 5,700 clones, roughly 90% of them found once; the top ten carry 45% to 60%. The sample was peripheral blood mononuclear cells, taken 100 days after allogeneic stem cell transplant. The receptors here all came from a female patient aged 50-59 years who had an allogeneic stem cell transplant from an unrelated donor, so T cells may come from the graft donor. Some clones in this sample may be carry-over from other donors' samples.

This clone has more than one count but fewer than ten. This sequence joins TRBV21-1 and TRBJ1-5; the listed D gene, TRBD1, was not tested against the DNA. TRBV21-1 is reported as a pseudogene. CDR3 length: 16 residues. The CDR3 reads CASSGLTGQGNQPQHF. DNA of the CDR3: TGTGCCAGCAGCGGATTAACAGGACAGGGAAATCAGCCCCAGCATTTT.

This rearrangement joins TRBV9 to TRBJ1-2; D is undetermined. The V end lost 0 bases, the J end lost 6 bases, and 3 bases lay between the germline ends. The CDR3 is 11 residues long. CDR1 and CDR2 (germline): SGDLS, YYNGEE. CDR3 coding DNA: TGTGCCAGCAGCGTAGGTGATGGCTACACCTTC. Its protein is CASSVGDGYTF.

The CDR3 DNA sequence: TGTGCCAGCAGCTTTCCCCCGACAGGGGCAAAGGCTTTCTTT. Protein sequence: CASSFPPTGAKAFF. The chain carries TRBV7-2 and TRBJ1-1; 8 bases map to TRBD1. CDR1 is SGHTA and CDR2 is FQGNSA in the germline V gene. J lost 11 bases, V lost 3 bases, and 11 bases had no gene match. The CDR3 totals 14 residues.

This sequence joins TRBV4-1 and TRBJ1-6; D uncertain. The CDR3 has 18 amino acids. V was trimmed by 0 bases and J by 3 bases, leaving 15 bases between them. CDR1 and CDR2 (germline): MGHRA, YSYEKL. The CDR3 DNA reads TGCGCCAGCAGCCAAGACTCCGGGCTGGGGAACTATAATTCACCCCTCCACTTT. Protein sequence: CASSQDSGLGNYNSPLHF.

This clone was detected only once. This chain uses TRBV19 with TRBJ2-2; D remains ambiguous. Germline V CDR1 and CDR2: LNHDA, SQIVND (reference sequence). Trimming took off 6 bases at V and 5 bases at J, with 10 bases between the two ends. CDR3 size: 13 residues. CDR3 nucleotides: TGTGCCAGTAGCACGGTGGGGACCGGGGAGCTGTTTTTT. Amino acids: CASSTVGTGELFF.

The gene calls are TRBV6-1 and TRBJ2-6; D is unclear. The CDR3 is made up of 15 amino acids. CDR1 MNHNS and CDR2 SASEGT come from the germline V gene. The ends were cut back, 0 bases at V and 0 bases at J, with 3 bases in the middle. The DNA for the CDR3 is TGTGCCAGCAGTGAAGCCTACTCTGGGGCCAACGTCCTGACTTTC. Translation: CASSEAYSGANVLTF.

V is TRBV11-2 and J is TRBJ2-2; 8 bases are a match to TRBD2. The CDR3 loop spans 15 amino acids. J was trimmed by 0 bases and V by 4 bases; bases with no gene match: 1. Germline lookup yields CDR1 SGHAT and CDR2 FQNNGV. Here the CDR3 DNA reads TGTGCCAGCAGCTCGCGGGGGGCGAACACCGGGGAGCTGTTTTTT. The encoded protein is CASSSRGANTGELFF.

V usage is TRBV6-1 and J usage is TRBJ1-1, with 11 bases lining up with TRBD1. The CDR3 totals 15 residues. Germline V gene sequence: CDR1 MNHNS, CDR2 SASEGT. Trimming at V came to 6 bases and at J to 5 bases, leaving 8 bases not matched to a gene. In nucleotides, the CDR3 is TGTGCCAGCAGCATTGGGGGGACAGGGGGAACTGAAGCTTTCTTT. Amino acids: CASSIGGTGGTEAFF.